The clone carrying this TCR beta chain was counted at least ten times. Researchers took RNA transcripts and amplified the TCR beta CDR3 regions from them. The study used the HTBI primer set for a first-round RT-PCR of the TCR CDR3. TCRdb itself ran the multiplex PCR reads through MiXCR, one entry per CDR3 protein. The sample lists about 360,000 distinct CDR3 sequences, approximately 13% occurring once. The record originates from a study of T cells in Graves' hyperthyroidism and ophthalmopathy. The sequence was collected from a woman between 18 and 29 years old with Graves' hyperthyroidism. The material sequenced was blood.

DNA for the CDR3: TGTGCCAGCAGTGAAGTCTACGAGCAGTACTTC. Amino acids: CASSEVYEQYF. The chain uses TRBV2 and TRBJ2-7, with unresolved D. The CDR3 sequence is 11 residues long. The V gene lost 1 base and the J gene lost 3 bases, with 1 base spanning the gap. Looked up from germline, CDR1 is SNHLY and CDR2 is FYNNEI. Full variable domain (rest looked up from reference TRBV2 and TRBJ2-7): EPEVTQTPSHQVTQMGQEVILRCVPISNHLYFYWYRQILGQKVEFLVSFYNNEISEKSEIFDDQFSVERPDGSNFTLKIRSTKLEDSAMYFCASSEVYEQYFGPGTRLTVT.